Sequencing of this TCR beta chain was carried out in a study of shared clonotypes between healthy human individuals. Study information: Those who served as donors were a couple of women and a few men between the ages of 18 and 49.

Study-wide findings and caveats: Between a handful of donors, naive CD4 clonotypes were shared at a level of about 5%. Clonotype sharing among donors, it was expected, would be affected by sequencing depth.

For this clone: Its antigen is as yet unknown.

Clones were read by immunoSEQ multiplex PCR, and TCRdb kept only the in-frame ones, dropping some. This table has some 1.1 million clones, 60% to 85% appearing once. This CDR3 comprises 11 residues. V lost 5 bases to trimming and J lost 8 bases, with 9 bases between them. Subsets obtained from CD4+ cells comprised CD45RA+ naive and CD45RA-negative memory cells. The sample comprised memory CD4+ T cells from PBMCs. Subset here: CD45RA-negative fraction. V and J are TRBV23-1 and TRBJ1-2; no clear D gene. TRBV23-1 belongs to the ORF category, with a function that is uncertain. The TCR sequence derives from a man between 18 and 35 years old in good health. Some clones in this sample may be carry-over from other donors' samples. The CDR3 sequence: CASSARLGYTF. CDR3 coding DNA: TGCGCCAGCAGTGCCCGGCTCGGCTACACCTTC.